The entry below describes one T cell receptor beta chain. The specificity of this receptor is unknown. There are no base qualities to consult, and no much larger clone falls within one base. This sample was included in a study of cytomegalovirus exposure and HLA in healthy donors (dated by TCRdb to 2016 to 2017). Study-level background: An earlier analysis of some 500 of the donors reported more than 250 Gb of sequence data and 100 million to 140 million unique TCR beta sequences from some 180 million T cells. Roughly 300 gigabases of sequencing data and about 92 million unique TCR sequences made up an early release that covered approximately 650 HLA-typed donors. Of the roughly 400 genotyped donors, over 65% fell in the genetic ancestry cluster associated with self-reported Caucasian donors. The aim of the study was to test whether cataloging public T cell receptors could identify signatures of past pathogen exposure. Using immunosequencing, the study profiled T cell repertoires from around 670 subjects and related those repertoires to cytomegalovirus serostatus. Along with the approximately 700-subject first cohort, a separate validation cohort of over 90 different subjects was used. High-throughput TCR immunosequencing, statistical association of individual TCRs with disease status, and machine learning were combined to predict cytomegalovirus infection status. A later analysis re-examined previously published TCR beta repertoires from over 500 donors and added high-resolution HLA genotyping to investigate patterns of TCR occurrence. Rather than drawing on any new phenotypic data, the later analysis identified candidate immune exposures from TCR beta sequences and the way those sequences occurred across donors. An earlier analysis of several hundred of the donors applied high-throughput TCR beta sequencing to assess whether each TCR beta V gene segment acted as functional or pseudogenic. Donor age, sex, ethnicity and CMV serostatus were compiled together with the repertoire data. Genome-wide SNP genotypes for about three fifths of the 666 donors were used in a later genetic analysis, which treated that subset as a discovery cohort. Every discovery cohort repertoire had been produced on one sequencing platform. Class I and class II HLA loci were covered by the typing at four-digit resolution. Typing coverage differed by locus: A, B, C, DRB1 and DQB1 were typed in roughly 629-640 donors, DQA1 in 522, DPA1 in around 580, and DPB1 in 400 to 490. A handful of DR-DQ haplotypes were handled as single units for association and clustering because linkage in the cohort was strong. Across about 370 genotyped donors of the cohort, an average of 235,054 unique TCR beta nucleotide sequences per donor were sequenced, and approximately 17% of those sequences were non-productive. Points the paper makes about the study in general: The 87-base-pair reads could not distinguish some IMGT-functional V segments, including TRBV6-2 and TRBV6-3, so those segments were excluded. Presence/absence analyses assumed roughly uniform sequencing depth across donors, an assumption that may not hold. A further reported finding was that TCR beta sequences accurately predicted the HLA-A and HLA-B alleles for most subjects in the first cohort. An earlier analysis of approximately 590 of the donors showed that most TCR beta V segments appeared in productive rearrangements either about 90% or about 30% of the time, which broadly matched IMGT annotations. A cluster of highly shared sequence variants was judged likely to represent a technical artifact of the sequencing pipeline. An association between a missense DCLRE1C variant and V-gene and J-gene trimming of TCR beta chains was found in a later genetic analysis and replicated in an independent cohort. A later analysis found that HLA-associated TCR beta chains were more clonally expanded and had lower generation probabilities than equally common non-associated chains. Linkage disequilibrium might explain the correlated functional status among segregating V segments, but an unknown experimental factor could not be ruled out. Several of the top co-occurrence clusters appeared to be linked to parvovirus B19, influenza, CMV and Epstein-Barr virus, according to a later analysis. The study gave a list of about 170 TCR beta chains associated with cytomegalovirus. In a later analysis, TCR association rates were found to vary across HLA loci, with the most associated TCRs seen for DRB1 alleles and the fewest for HLA-C alleles. When HLA alleles, especially DR and DQ, strongly co-occurred, TCR associations were difficult to assign to individual alleles. Cytomegalovirus status was reported to be diagnosed by the classifier with high specificity and sensitivity in both the original and validation cohorts. Immune exposure information for the cohort was limited to CMV serostatus. Compared with the approximately 700-donor mean, donors in an Asian-associated ancestry cluster had fewer N-insertions in productive TCRs, according to a later genetic analysis. The earlier analysis of some 560 of the donors excluded 15 to 20 rarely observed V segments, including chromosome 9 orphons, because counts were too low. In vitro tests confirmed that a few of the cytomegalovirus-associated TCR beta chains recognize cytomegalovirus antigens. In this cohort, only TCR beta chains were sequenced, and detectable features were limited by the absence of alpha or paired-chain data. According to a later analysis, most CMV-associated TCR beta chains appeared to be HLA-restricted, and the HLA associations seemed to be driven largely by CMV exposure. While some public TCRs were present in many individuals, most TCR sequences turned up only very rarely across donors. In a later analysis, 16,951 TCR beta sequences were associated with specific HLA alleles at a false discovery rate of 0.05. Because some donors lacked HLA typing at each locus, the association tests relied only on the typed subset. The authors suggested that the approach could potentially be extended to other disease states and immunological phenotypes.

V is cut by 4 bases and J by 9 bases, and the space between the germline ends is 15 bases. Its CDR3 holds 13 amino acids, cysteine through phenylalanine. CDR3 DNA only is kept here, 39 bases in frame from base 1. From a lookup of the germline V gene (reference sequence), CDR1 and CDR2 are LNHDA and SQIVND. Library method: the immunoSEQ multiplex PCR assay. For the multiplex PCR, a mixture combining 60 forward primers for TCR Vbeta segments and 13 reverse primers for TCR Jbeta segments was used. Amplification of the CDR3 region of rearranged TCR beta genes was performed with a multiplex PCR assay on genomic DNA. The amplified TCR beta libraries were sequenced on the Illumina HiSeq System as 87-base-pair reads. The authors' analysis ran thus. In a later analysis, 80 million or so unique TCR beta chains were counted across the 650 to 700 repertoires, and around 10 million of these chains were shared by at least two donors. Raw reads were error-corrected and collapsed into unique sequences by a nearest-neighbor algorithm in which closely related sequences were merged to remove PCR and sequencing errors. Alignment of CDR3 sequences to IMGT reference sequences was used to assign V, D and J gene segments. For a sequence to be retained, at least a six-nucleotide match to both a V gene segment and a J gene segment was required. A rearrangement was called productive if the CDR3 had no stop codons and remained in frame with V and J, and every other rearrangement was called non-productive. CDR3 was defined according to IMGT convention as the region running from the second conserved V-encoded cysteine to the conserved J-encoded phenylalanine. Sequences without an unambiguous match to a single V gene segment were excluded from the earlier analysis of about 600 of the donors. An earlier analysis of a few hundred of the donors classified V segments as functional when productive rearrangements were above 56.7% and as segregating when the standard deviation between donors was above 5%. A statistical classification framework was built to diagnose cytomegalovirus status from the catalog of TCR beta chain sequences. In a later analysis, TCR nucleotide sequences were compared against IMGT/GENE-DB human TR gene sequences so that V and J genes could be assigned. A later analysis assigned CDR3 sequences and most-parsimonious VDJ recombination scenarios with the TCRdist pipeline. In a later analysis, each TCR beta chain was defined by its CDR3 amino acid sequence together with its V-gene family, and reads lacking a unique V-gene family were excluded. As a way to deal with suspected cross-contamination and a sequencing artifact, a later analysis dropped 592 nucleotide sequences that were highly shared and had low generation probability. A later analysis calculated a clonal expansion index for each public chain from normalized within-repertoire ranks of inferred template counts. In a later analysis, generation probabilities were computed using a VDJ recombination model fitted to out-of-frame rearrangements, and the results were checked against IGoR. In a later analysis, TCR-TCR, TCR-HLA and TCR-CMV co-occurrence was scored with hypergeometric tests, and a repertoire-size bias correction was applied to TCR pairs. A later analysis estimated false discovery rates by permuting HLA or CMV assignments 20 times. A later analysis grouped co-occurring TCRs with DBSCAN, adding TCRdist sequence similarity when clustering within HLA-allele-positive subsets. Repertoires with fewer than 30,000 or more than 120,000 public chains, plus five repertoires with anomalous nucleotide sharing, were excluded from co-occurrence clustering. TCRdb mirrors the immuneACCESS table, restricted to in-frame sequences. Some clones are absent from its copies; in checked studies, under half trace to an unresolved V gene, and the reason for the others is unknown. V, J and clone size were drawn from that table, and D and trimming were deduced from the DNA. The sample profile shows around 230,000 clones; approximately 81% of them were found once. The ten biggest clones cover 0.2% to 0.3% of the sample.

The cohort was made up of about 610 healthy bone marrow donors. All cohort members were sampled while nominally healthy, although unrecorded immune exposures were likely present. The donor was CMV seronegative and was included in the group of 352 seronegative cohort members. A peripheral blood sample was provided by each donor, and peripheral blood mononuclear cells were used for TCR beta sequencing. The Qiagen DNeasy Blood Extraction Kit was used to extract genomic DNA from the blood cell samples. The receptor chain draws on TRBV19 and TRBJ1-2; 5 matching bases give a weak D call of TRBD1. The sequence came from a girl aged 2 to 9 in good health and CMV-seronegative. The sample was PBMCs. This receptor carries the CDR3 CASSKGSLVRYTF. The DNA sequence follows: TGTGCCAGTAGTAAGGGGTCCCTCGTCCGCTACACCTTC.